The clone carrying this TCR beta chain was counted a few times. The antigen remains unidentified. The treatment: roughly 10-day PBMC culture with coronavirus spike peptide pools or control peptides (ViraFEST assay). The record originates from a study of vaccination and CD4 T cells after COVID-19. For the study at large: Post-COVID draws came a median about 91 days after diagnosis (range 35 to 161).

With the Oncomine TCR Beta short-read assay, DNA from cultured CD4+ T cells was sequenced. TCRdb processed the PCR reads anew with MiXCR; each CDR3 protein has one entry. The sample shows around 12,000 distinct CDR3 sequences, about 43% of them seen only once. Sequenced material: CD4+ T cells from blood, cultured in vitro. The receptor was isolated from a human donor who had recovered from COVID-19.

The CDR3 sequence is CASSEGQGVGEQYF. CDR3 nucleotide sequence: TGTGCCAGCAGCGAGGGACAGGGAGTTGGCGAGCAGTACTTC. The genes are TRBV7-6 and TRBJ2-7, with 9 positions matching TRBD1. This CDR3 has 14 residues. Germline-derived CDR1 and CDR2 are SGHVS and FNYEAQ. V trimming: 5 bases; J trimming: 6 bases; junction bases outside the gene matches: 8.